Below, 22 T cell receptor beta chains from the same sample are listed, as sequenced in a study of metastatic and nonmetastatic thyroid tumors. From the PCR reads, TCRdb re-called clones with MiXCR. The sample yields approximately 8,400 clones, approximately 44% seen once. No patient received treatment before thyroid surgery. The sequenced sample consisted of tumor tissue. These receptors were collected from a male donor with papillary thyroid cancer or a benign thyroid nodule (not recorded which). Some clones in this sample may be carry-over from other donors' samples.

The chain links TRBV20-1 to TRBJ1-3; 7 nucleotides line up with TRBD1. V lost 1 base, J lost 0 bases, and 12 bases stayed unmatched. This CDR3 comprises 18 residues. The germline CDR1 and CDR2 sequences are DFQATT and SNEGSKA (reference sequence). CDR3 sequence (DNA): TGCAGTGCTAGAGGAGAGGCCAGGACAGGTATCTCTGGAAACACCATATATTTT. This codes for CSARGEARTGISGNTIYF.

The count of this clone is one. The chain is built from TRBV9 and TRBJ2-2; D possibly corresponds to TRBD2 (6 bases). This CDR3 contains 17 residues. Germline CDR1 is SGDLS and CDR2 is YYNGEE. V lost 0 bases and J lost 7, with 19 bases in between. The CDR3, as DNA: TGTGCCAGCAGCGTAGATCTCGGGTCGGGGGAAAACGGGGAGCTGTTTTTT. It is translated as CASSVDLGSGENGELFF.

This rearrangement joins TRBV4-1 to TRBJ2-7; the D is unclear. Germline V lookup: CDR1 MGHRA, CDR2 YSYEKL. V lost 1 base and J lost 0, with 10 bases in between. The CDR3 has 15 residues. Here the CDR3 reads CASSQVSGLSYEQYF. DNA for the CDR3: TGCGCCAGCAGCCAAGTCTCCGGCCTCTCCTACGAGCAGTACTTC.

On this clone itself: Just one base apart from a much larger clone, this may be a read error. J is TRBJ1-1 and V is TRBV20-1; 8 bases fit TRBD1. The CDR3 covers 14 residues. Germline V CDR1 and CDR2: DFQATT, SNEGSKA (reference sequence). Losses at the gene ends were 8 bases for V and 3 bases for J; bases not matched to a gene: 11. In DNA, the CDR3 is TGCAGTACCCCAGGACAGGGCGGGGACACTGAAGCTTTCTTT. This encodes CSTPGQGGDTEAFF.

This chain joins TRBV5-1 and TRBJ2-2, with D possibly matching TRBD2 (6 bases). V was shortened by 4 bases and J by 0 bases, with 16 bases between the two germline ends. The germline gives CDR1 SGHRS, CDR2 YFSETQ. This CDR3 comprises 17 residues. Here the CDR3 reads CASSDGGLTSNTGELFF. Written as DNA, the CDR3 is TGCGCCAGCAGCGATGGGGGACTCACTTCGAACACCGGGGAGCTGTTTTTT. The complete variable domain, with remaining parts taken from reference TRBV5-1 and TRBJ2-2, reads KAGVTQTPRYLIKTRGQQVTLSCSPISGHRSVSWYQQTPGQGLQFLFEYFSETQRNKGNFPGRFSGRQFSNSRSEMNVSTLELGDSALYLCASSDGGLTSNTGELFFGEGSRLTVL.

CDR3 nucleotide sequence: TGCGCCAGCAGCTTGGTACAGGGTCACCCCTACGAGCAGTACTTC. It encodes CASSLVQGHPYEQYF. The rearrangement links TRBV5-1 to TRBJ2-7, with D possibly TRBD1 on 6 matching bases. V shed 0 bases and J shed 2 bases, with 12 bases lying between them. The CDR3 totals 15 residues. Germline CDR1 SGHRS, CDR2 YFSETQ.

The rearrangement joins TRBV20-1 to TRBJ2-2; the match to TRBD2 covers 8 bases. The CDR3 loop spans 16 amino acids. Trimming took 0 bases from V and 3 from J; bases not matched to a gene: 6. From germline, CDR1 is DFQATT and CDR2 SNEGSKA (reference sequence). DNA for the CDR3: TGCAGTGCTAGAGATGTCAGCGGGGGCGACACCGGGGAGCTGTTTTTT. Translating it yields CSARDVSGGDTGELFF.

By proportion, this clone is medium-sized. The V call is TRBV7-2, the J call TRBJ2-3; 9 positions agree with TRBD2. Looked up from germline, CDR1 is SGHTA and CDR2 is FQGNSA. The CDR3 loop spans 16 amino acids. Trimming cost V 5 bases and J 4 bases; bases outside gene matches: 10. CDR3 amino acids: CASSHTLAGLADTQYF. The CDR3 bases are TGTGCCAGCAGCCACACCCTAGCGGGACTGGCAGATACGCAGTATTTT.

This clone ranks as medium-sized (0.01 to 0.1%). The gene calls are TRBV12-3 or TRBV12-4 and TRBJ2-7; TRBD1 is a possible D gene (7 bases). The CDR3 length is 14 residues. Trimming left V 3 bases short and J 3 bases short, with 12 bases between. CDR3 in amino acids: CASSFGGTVYEQYF. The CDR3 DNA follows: TGTGCCAGCAGTTTTGGCGGGACAGTCTACGAGCAGTACTTC.

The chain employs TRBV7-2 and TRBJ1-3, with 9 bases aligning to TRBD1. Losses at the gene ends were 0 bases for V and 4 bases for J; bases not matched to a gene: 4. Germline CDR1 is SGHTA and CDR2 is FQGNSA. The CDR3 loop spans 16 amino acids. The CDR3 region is CASSLATGGGGNTIYF. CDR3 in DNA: TGTGCCAGCAGCTTAGCAACAGGGGGCGGAGGAAACACCATATATTTT. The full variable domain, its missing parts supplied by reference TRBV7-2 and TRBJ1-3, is GAGVSQSPSNKVTEKGKDVELRCDPISGHTALYWYRQSLGQGLEFLIYFQGNSAPDKSGLPSDRFSAERTGGSVSTLTIQRTQQEDSAVYLCASSLATGGGGNTIYFGEGSWLTVV.

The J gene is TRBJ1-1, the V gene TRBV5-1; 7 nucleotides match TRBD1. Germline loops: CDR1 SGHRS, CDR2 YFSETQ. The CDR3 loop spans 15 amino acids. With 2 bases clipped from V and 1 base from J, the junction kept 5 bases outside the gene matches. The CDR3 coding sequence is TGCGCCAGCAGCTTTACAGGGGTGGAGAACACTGAAGCTTTCTTT. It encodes CASSFTGVENTEAFF.

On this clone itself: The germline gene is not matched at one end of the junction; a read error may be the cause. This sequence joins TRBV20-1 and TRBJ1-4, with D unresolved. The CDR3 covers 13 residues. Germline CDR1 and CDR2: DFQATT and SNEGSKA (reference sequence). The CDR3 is CSAETGGGEKLCF. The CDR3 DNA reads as TGCAGTGCTGAGACGGGAGGTGGAGAAAAACTGTGTTTT.

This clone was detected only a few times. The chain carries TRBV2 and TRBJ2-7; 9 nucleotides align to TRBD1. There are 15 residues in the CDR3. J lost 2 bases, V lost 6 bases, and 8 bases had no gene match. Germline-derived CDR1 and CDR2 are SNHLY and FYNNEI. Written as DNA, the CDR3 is TGTGCCAGCAGCCTCCGGGACAGGGCGGCCTACGAGCAGTACTTC. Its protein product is CASSLRDRAAYEQYF. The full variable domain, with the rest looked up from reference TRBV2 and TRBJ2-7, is EPEVTQTPSHQVTQMGQEVILRCVPISNHLYFYWYRQILGQKVEFLVSFYNNEISEKSEIFDDQFSVERPDGSNFTLKIRSTKLEDSAMYFCASSLRDRAAYEQYFGPGTRLTVT.

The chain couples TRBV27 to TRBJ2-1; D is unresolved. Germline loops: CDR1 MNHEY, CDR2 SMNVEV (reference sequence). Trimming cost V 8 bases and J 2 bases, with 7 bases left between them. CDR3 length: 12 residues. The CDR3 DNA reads TGTGCCAGCTCGAGAGCCTACAATGAGCAGTTCTTC. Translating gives CASSRAYNEQFF.

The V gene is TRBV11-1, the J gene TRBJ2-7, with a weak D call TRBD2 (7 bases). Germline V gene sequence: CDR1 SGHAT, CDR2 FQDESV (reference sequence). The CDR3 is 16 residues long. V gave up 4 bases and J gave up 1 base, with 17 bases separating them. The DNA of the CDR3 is TGTGCCAGCAGCTCTACGGGGGGCTCTCTTTCCTACGAGCAGTACTTC. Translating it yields CASSSTGGSLSYEQYF.

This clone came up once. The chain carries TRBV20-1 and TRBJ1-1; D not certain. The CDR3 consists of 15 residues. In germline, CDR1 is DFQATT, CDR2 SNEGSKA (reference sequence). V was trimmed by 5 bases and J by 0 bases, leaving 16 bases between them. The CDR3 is CSAPDPLTVNTEAFF. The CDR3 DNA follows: TGCAGTGCTCCCGACCCGCTGACGGTGAACACTGAAGCTTTCTTT.

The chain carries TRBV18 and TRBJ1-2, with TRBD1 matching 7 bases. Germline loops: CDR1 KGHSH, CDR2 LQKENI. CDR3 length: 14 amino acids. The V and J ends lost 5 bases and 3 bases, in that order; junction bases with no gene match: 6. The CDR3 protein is CASSERDRDYGYTF. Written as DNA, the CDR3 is TGTGCCAGCTCAGAAAGGGACAGAGACTATGGCTACACCTTC.

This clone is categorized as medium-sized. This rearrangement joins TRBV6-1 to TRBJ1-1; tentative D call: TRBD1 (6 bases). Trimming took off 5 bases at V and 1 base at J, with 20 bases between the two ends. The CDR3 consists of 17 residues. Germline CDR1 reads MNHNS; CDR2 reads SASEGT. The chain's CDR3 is CASSQKNRGLSNTEAFF. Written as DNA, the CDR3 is TGTGCCAGCAGTCAGAAAAACCGGGGGCTATCGAACACTGAAGCTTTCTTT.

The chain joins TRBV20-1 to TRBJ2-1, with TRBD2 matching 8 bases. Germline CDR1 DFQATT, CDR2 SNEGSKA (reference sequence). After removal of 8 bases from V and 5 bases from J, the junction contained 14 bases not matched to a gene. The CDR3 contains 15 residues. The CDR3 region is CSCFAGGTQNNEQFF. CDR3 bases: TGCAGTTGCTTTGCGGGAGGAACCCAGAACAATGAGCAGTTCTTC.

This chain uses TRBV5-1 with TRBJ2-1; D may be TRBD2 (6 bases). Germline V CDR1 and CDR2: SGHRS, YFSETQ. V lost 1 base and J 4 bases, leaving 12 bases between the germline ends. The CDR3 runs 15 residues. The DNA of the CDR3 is TGCGCCAGCAGCTTGTCGGGGGAACCATACAATGAGCAGTTCTTC. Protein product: CASSLSGEPYNEQFF.

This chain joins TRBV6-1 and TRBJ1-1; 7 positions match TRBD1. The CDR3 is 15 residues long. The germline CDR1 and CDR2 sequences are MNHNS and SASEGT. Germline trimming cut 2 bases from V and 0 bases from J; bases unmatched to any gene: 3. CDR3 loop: CASSEPGQVNTEAFF. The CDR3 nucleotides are TGTGCCAGCAGTGAACCTGGACAGGTGAACACTGAAGCTTTCTTT.

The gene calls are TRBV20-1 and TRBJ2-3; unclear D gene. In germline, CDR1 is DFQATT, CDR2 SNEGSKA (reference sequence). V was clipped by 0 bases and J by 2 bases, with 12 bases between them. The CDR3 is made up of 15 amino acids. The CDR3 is CSARDWWGSTDTQYF. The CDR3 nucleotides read TGCAGTGCTAGAGATTGGTGGGGATCCACAGATACGCAGTATTTT.